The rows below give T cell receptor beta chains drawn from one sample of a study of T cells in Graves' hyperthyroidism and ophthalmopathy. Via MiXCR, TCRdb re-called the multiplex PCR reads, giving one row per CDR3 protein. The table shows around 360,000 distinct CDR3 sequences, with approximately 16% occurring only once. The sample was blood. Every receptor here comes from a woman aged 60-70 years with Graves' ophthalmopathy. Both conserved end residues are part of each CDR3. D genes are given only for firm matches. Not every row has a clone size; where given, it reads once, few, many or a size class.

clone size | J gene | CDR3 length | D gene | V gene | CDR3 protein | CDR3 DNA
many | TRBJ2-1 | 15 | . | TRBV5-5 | CASSPSDSKPNEQFF | TGTGCCAGCAGCCCCAGCGATTCAAAACCCAATGAGCAGTTCTTC
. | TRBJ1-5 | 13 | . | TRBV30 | CAWTRDPAQPQHF | TGTGCCTGGACGAGGGATCCGGCTCAGCCCCAGCATTTT
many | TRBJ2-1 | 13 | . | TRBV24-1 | CATSDTGPREQFF | TGTGCCACCAGTGACACAGGGCCTAGGGAGCAGTTCTTC
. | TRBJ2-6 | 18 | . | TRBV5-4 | CASSTVRAGTSGANVLTF | TGTGCCAGCAGCACCGTTCGGGCGGGAACCTCTGGGGCCAACGTCCTGACTTTC
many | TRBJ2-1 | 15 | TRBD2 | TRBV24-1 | CATSPSGRVYNEQFF | TGTGCCACCTCACCTAGCGGGAGGGTTTACAATGAGCAGTTCTTC
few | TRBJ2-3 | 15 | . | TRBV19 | CASSRGAESTDTQYF | TGTGCCAGTAGTCGGGGAGCGGAGAGCACAGATACGCAGTATTTT
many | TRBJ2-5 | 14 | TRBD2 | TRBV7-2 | CASSSSSGRETQYF | TGTGCCAGCAGCTCATCTAGCGGGAGAGAGACCCAGTACTTC
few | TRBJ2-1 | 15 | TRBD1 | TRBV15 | CATSRLGQGGNEQFF | TGTGCCACCAGCAGACTGGGACAGGGGGGCAATGAGCAGTTCTTC
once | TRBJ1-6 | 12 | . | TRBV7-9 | CASSHPNSPLHF | TGTGCCAGCAGCCATCCCAATTCACCCCTCCACTTT
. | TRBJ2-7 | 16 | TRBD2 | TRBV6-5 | CASSYGTGRSSYEQYF | TGTGCCAGCAGTTACGGGACCGGGAGGTCCTCCTACGAGCAGTACTTC
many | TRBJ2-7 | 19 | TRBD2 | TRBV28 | CASSPGSGTSGRGRYEQYF | TGTGCCAGCAGCCCGGGCTCCGGGACTAGCGGGAGGGGGCGGTACGAGCAGTACTTC
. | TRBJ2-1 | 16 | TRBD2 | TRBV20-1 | CSAQTSGFSSYNEQFF | TGCAGTGCACAAACTAGCGGGTTCAGCTCCTACAATGAGCAGTTCTTC
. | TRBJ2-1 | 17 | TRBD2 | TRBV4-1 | CASSQDGGREGRNEQFF | TGCGCCAGCAGCCAAGACGGGGGGCGGGAGGGCCGTAATGAGCAGTTCTTC
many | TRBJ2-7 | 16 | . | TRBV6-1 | CASTLMGDSLPYEQYF | TGTGCCAGCACCCTAATGGGGGACTCCCTCCCCTACGAGCAGTACTTC
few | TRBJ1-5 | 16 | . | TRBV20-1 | CSARDRQKPNNQPQHF | TGCAGTGCTAGAGACAGACAAAAACCAAACAATCAGCCCCAGCATTTT
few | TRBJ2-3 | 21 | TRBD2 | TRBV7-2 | CASSFILPLPGLAGEVDTQYF | TGTGCCAGCAGCTTTATCCTTCCCCTCCCGGGACTAGCGGGAGAGGTGGATACGCAGTATTTT
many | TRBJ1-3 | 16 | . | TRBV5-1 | CASSLGGASSGNTIYF | TGCGCCAGCAGCTTGGGTGGAGCGAGCTCTGGAAACACCATATATTTT
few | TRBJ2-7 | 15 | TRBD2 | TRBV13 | CASSQGTSGDYEQYF | TGTGCCAGCAGCCAGGGGACTAGCGGAGATTACGAGCAGTACTTC
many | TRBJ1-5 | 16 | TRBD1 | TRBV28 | CASSRDRDRSNQPQHF | TGTGCCAGCAGCCGAGACAGGGACCGTAGCAATCAGCCCCAGCATTTT
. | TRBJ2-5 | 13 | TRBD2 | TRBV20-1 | CSAREAGVETQYF | TGCAGTGCTAGAGAAGCGGGAGTTGAGACCCAGTACTTC
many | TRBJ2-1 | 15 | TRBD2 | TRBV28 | CASRLGLASYNEQFF | TGTGCCAGCAGGCTGGGACTAGCGTCCTACAATGAGCAGTTCTTC
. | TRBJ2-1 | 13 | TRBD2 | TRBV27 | CASSLLAGDEQFF | TGTGCCAGCAGTTTACTAGCGGGAGATGAGCAGTTCTTC
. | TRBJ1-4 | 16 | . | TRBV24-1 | CATSDSRKTGNEKLFF | TGTGCCACCAGTGATTCCCGCAAGACCGGTAATGAAAAACTGTTTTTT
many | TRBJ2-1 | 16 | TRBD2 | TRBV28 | CASGPGGLAPVNEQFF | TGTGCCAGCGGTCCCGGGGGACTAGCGCCCGTCAATGAGCAGTTCTTC
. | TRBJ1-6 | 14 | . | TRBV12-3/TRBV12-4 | CDSSFDRRPSPLHF | TGTGACAGCAGTTTCGACAGACGGCCTTCACCCCTCCACTTT
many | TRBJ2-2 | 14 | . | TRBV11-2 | CASSSIRGAGELFF | TGTGCCAGCAGCTCTATAAGAGGGGCCGGGGAGCTGTTTTTT
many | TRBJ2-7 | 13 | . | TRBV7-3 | CASSLNPSYEQYF | TGTGCCAGCAGCTTAAACCCCTCCTACGAGCAGTACTTC
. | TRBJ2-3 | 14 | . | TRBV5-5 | CASSSPGPTDTQYF | TGTGCCAGCAGCTCACCGGGCCCCACAGATACGCAGTATTTT